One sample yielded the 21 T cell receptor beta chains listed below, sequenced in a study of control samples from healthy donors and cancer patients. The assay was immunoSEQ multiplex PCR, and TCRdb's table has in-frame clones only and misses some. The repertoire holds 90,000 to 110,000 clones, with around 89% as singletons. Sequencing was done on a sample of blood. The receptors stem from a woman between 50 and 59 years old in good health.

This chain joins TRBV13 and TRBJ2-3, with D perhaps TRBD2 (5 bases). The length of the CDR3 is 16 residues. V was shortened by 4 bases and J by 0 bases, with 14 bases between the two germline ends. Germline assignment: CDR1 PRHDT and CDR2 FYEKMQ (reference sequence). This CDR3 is CASSSLGWGSTDTQYF. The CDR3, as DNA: TGTGCCAGCAGCTCACTAGGTTGGGGAAGCACAGATACGCAGTATTTT.

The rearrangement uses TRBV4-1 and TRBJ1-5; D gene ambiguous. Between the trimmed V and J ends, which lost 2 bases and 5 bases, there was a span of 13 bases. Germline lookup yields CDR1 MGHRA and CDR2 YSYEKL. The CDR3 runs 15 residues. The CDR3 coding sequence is TGCGCCAGCAGCCAATACGGCGCAGAAGATCAGCCCCAGCATTTT. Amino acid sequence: CASSQYGAEDQPQHF.

The CDR3 nucleotides are TGTGCCAGCAGACCCCGTTCGGGGAGAGGAAGCGAAGCTTTCTTT. Its translation is CASRPRSGRGSEAFF. The J gene is TRBJ1-1, the V gene TRBV6-5; no clear D gene. Germline CDR1 and CDR2: MNHEY and SVGAGI. This CDR3 region has 15 residues. The V and J ends lost 6 bases and 8 bases respectively, with 22 bases between them.

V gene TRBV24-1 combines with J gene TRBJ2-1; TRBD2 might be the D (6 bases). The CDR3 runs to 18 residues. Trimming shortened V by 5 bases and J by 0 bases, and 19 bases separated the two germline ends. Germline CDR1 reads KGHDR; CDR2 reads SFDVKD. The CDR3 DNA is TGTGCCACCAGTGGTAACTCCAATAGCGGATTCTCCTACAATGAGCAGTTCTTC. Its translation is CATSGNSNSGFSYNEQFF.

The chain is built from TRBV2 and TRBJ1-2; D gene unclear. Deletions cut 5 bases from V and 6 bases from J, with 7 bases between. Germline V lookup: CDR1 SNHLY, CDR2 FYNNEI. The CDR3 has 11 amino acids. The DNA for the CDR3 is TGTGCCAGCAGTTATCCCAATGGCTACACCTTC. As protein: CASSYPNGYTF.

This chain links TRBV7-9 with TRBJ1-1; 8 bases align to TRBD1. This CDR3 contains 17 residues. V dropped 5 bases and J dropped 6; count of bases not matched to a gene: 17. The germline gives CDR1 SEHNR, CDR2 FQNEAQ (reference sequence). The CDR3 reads CASSIRGQLGGFAEAFF. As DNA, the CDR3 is TGTGCCAGCAGCATCAGGGGGCAACTAGGGGGCTTCGCTGAAGCTTTCTTT.

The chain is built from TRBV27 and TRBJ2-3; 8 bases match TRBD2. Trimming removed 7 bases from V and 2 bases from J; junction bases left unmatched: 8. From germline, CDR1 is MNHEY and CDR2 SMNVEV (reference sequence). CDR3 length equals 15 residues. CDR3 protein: CASKASGRLTDTQYF. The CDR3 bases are TGTGCCAGCAAGGCGAGCGGGAGACTCACAGATACGCAGTATTTT.

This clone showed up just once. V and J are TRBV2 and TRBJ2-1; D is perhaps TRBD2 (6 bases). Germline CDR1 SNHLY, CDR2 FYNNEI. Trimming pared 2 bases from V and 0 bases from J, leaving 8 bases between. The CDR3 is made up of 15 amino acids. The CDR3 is CASSERGGSYNEQFF. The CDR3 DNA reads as TGTGCCAGCAGTGAAAGGGGAGGCTCCTACAATGAGCAGTTCTTC.

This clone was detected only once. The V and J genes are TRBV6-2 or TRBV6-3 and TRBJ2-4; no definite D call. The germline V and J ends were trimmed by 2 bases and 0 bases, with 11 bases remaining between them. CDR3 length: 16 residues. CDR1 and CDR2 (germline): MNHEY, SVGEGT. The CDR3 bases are TGTGCCAGCAGTTACAACGTCGTTATAGCCAAAAACATTCAGTACTTC. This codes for CASSYNVVIAKNIQYF.

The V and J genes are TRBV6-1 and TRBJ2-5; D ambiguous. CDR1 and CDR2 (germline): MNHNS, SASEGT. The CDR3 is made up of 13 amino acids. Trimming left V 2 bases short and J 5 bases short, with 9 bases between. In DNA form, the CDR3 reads TGTGCCAGCAGTGAAAGATTACATGAGACCCAGTACTTC. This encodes CASSERLHETQYF.

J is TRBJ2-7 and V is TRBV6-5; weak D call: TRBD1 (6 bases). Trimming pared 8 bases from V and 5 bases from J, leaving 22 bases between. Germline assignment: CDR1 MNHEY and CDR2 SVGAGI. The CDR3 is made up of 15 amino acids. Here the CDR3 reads CASSPTGTFFDEQYV. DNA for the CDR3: TGTGCCAGCTCCCCCACCGGGACATTCTTCGACGAGCAGTACGTC.

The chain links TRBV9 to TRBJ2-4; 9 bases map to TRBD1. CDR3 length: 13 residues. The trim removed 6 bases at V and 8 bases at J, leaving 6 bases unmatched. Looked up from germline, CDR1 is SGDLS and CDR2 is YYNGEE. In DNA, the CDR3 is TGTGCCAGCACCAGGGACAGGGAGGACATTCAGTACTTC. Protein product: CASTRDREDIQYF.

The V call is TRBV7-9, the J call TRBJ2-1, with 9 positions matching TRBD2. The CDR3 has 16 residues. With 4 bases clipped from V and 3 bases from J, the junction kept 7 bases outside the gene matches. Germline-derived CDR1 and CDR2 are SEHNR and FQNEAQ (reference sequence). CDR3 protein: CASSSAGGHNYNEQFF. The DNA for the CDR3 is TGTGCCAGCAGCTCCGCGGGAGGGCATAACTACAATGAGCAGTTCTTC.

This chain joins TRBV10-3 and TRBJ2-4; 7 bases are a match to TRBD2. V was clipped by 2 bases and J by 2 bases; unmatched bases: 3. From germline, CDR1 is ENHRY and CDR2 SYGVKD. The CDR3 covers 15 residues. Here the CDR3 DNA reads TGTGCCATCAGTGAGCCTAGCGGACCCAAAAACATTCAGTACTTC. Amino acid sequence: CAISEPSGPKNIQYF.

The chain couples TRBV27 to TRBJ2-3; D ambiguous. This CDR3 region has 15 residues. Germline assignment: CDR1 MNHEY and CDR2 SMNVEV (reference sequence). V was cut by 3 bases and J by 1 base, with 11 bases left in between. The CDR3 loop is CASSFLADRTDTQYF. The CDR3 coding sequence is TGTGCCAGCAGTTTTCTCGCAGACCGCACAGATACGCAGTATTTT.

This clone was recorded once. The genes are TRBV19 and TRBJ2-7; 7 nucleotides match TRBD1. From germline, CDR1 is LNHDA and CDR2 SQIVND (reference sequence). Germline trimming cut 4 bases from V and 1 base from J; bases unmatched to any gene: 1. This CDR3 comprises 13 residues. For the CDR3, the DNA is TGTGCCAGTAGTAGGACAGGATCCTACGAGCAGTACGTC. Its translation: CASSRTGSYEQYV.

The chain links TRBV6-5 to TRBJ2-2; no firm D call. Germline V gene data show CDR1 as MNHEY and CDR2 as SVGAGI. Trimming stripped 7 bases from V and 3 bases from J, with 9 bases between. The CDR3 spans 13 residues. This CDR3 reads CASTFQDTGELFF. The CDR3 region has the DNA TGTGCCAGCACTTTTCAGGACACCGGGGAGCTGTTTTTT.

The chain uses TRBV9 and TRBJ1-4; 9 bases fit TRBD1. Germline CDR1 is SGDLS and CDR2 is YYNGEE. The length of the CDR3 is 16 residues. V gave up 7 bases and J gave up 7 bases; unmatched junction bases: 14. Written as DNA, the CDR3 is TGTGCCAGCGCCAATGGGGGAGGACAGGGGACTGAAAAACTGTTTTTT. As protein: CASANGGGQGTEKLFF.

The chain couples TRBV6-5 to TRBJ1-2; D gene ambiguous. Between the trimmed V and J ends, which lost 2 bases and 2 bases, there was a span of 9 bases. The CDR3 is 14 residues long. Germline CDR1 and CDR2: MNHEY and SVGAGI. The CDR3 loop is CASSYTVRNYGYTF. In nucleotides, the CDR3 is TGTGCCAGCAGTTACACCGTGAGAAACTATGGCTACACCTTC.

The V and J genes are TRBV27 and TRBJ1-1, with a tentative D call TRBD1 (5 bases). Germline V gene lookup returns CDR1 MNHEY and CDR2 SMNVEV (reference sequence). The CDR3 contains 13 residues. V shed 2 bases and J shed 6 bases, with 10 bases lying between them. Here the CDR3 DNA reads TGTGCCAGCAGTTTAGAGAGGGGCGCTGAAGCTTTCTTT. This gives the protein CASSLERGAEAFF.

The CDR3 DNA reads TGTGCCAGCAGATCGAGACAGGGTAATCAGCCCCAGCATTTT. This translates into CASRSRQGNQPQHF. This chain links TRBV28 with TRBJ1-5; TRBD1 agrees at 7 bases. V trimming: 6 bases; J trimming: 4 bases; junction bases outside the gene matches: 6. Per germline, CDR1 MDHEN and CDR2 SYDVKM. This CDR3 has 14 amino acids.